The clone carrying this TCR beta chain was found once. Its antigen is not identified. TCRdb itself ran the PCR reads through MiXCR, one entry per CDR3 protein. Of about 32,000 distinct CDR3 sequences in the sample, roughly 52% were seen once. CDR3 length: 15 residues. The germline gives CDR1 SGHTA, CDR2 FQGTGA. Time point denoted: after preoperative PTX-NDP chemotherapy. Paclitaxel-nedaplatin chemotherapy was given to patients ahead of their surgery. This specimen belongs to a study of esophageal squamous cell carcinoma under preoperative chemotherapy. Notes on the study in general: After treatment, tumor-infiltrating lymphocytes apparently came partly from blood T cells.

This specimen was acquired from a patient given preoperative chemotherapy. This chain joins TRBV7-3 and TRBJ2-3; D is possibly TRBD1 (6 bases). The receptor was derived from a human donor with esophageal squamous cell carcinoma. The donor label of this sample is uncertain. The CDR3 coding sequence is TGTGGCAGGGGCCAAGGGAGTCGCGGCACAGATACGCAGTATTTT. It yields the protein CGRGQGSRGTDTQYF.